The 29 T cell receptor beta chains given below trace back to one sample, sequenced in a study of T cell responses to AZD1222 COVID-19 vaccine. The table came from immunoSEQ multiplex PCR; TCRdb's copy has only in-frame clones and leaves some out. The sample consists of some 150,000 clones, just over 90% of them appearing once. Source: peripheral blood, taken on day 0 of AZD1222 vaccination. The source of these receptors is an adult in good health.

V and J are TRBV7-8 and TRBJ1-3; 8 bases map to TRBD1. CDR3 size: 16 residues. From germline, CDR1 is SGHVS and CDR2 FQNEAQ. Trimming cost V 2 bases and J 0 bases; bases outside gene matches: 3. The CDR3 DNA is TGTGCCAGCAGCTTACAGGGGGCTCCCTCTGGAAACACCATATATTTT. Its translation is CASSLQGAPSGNTIYF.

The V call is TRBV5-6, the J call TRBJ1-1; D is unclear. The germline CDR1 and CDR2 sequences are SGHDT and YYEEEE. V gave up 4 bases and J gave up 0 bases, with 7 bases separating them. The CDR3 covers 13 residues. As DNA, the CDR3 is TGTGCCAGCAGCATCGGGATGAACACTGAAGCTTTCTTT. As protein: CASSIGMNTEAFF.

This sequence joins TRBV27 and TRBJ1-6; no firm D call. V lost 3 bases to trimming and J lost 11 bases, with 8 bases between them. Germline values: CDR1 MNHEY, CDR2 SMNVEV (reference sequence). There are 12 residues in the CDR3. Here the CDR3 reads CASSFLNAPLHF. The CDR3, as DNA: TGTGCCAGCAGTTTTCTCAATGCACCCCTCCACTTT.

The chain combines TRBV14 with TRBJ1-1; possible D gene TRBD1, 5 bases. CDR1 and CDR2 from the germline V gene are SGHDN and FVKESK. The CDR3 has 13 amino acids. V lost 8 bases and J 5 bases, leaving 15 bases between the germline ends. The CDR3 protein is CASSSQGWTEAFF. In DNA, the CDR3 is TGTGCCAGCTCTTCGCAGGGCTGGACTGAAGCTTTCTTT.

This rearrangement joins TRBV27 to TRBJ1-5, with TRBD1 identical over 7 bases. CDR1 is MNHEY, CDR2 SMNVEV, per germline (reference sequence). The V gene end was trimmed by 5 bases and the J gene end by 3 bases; junction bases not matched to a gene: 10. This CDR3 contains 16 residues. The CDR3 nucleotides are TGTGCCAGCAGTGGTTTGGCAGGGGGTAACAATCAGCCCCAGCATTTT. Translating gives CASSGLAGGNNQPQHF.

This chain joins TRBV12-3 or TRBV12-4 and TRBJ2-1; D possibly corresponds to TRBD2 (6 bases). The CDR3 is 12 residues long. The V end was cut by 3 bases, the J end by 11 bases, with 11 bases between. CDR3 sequence: CASSFGGGKQFF. The CDR3 DNA is TGTGCCAGCAGTTTCGGGGGAGGTAAGCAGTTCTTC.

This chain joins TRBV10-3 and TRBJ1-1, with TRBD1 matching 12 bases. The CDR3 has 17 amino acids. J lost 5 bases, V lost 3 bases, and 10 bases had no gene match. CDR1 and CDR2 from the germline V gene are ENHRY and SYGVKD. The DNA for the CDR3 is TGTGCCATCAGTGATTTCGGGACAGGGGGCAGAGGGACTGAAGCTTTCTTT. Its protein is CAISDFGTGGRGTEAFF.

This clone showed up just once. V is TRBV6-2 or TRBV6-3 and J is TRBJ2-7, with D tentatively TRBD2 (6 bases). Germline CDR1 reads MNHEY; CDR2 reads SVGEGT. With 4 bases removed from V and 2 bases from J, the gap between germline ends came to 15 bases. CDR3 length: 15 amino acids. CDR3 coding DNA: TGTGCCAGCAGTTCCCCTGGGGGGACGGCCTACGAGCAGTACTTC. Its translation is CASSSPGGTAYEQYF.

The chain uses TRBV7-3 and TRBJ2-1, with 9 bases matching TRBD2. Trimming at V came to 5 bases and at J to 6 bases, leaving 8 bases not matched to a gene. The CDR3 extends over 15 amino acids. Germline V lookup: CDR1 SGHTA, CDR2 FQGTGA. The CDR3 bases are TGTGCCAGCAGCCCTTATAGCGGGAGCGGCAATGAGCAGTTCTTC. It translates to CASSPYSGSGNEQFF.

The CDR3 is CASSLQALTSGANVLTF. Written as DNA, the CDR3 is TGTGCCAGCAGTCTACAAGCCCTTACCTCTGGGGCCAACGTCCTGACTTTC. V and J are TRBV6-6 and TRBJ2-6; D unresolved. The CDR3 covers 17 residues. The germline V gene has CDR1 MNHNY and CDR2 SVGAGI (reference sequence). V lost 5 bases and J lost 0, with 14 bases in between.

The J gene is TRBJ1-3, the V gene TRBV9; D is unclear. Trimming took 6 bases from V and 0 from J, leaving 10 bases between them. In germline, CDR1 is SGDLS, CDR2 YYNGEE. The CDR3 loop spans 14 amino acids. CDR3 coding DNA: TGTGCCAGCACTTCAGTGGACTCTGGAAACACCATATATTTT. Amino acid sequence: CASTSVDSGNTIYF. The variable domain in full, with the rest retrieved from reference TRBV9 and TRBJ1-3, is DSGVTQTPKHLITATGQRVTLRCSPRSGDLSVYWYQQSLDQGLQFLIQYYNGEERAKGNILERFSAQQFPDLHSELNLSSLELGDSALYFCASTSVDSGNTIYFGEGSWLTVV.

The genes are TRBV10-3 and TRBJ1-3; 8 bases agree with TRBD1. Trimming took 3 bases from V and 2 from J; bases not matched to a gene: 15. CDR3 length equals 19 residues. CDR1 is ENHRY and CDR2 is SYGVKD in the germline V gene. DNA of the CDR3: TGTGCCATCAGTGACCGGGACAGGCTCGCGCCTAGCCCTGGAAACACCATATATTTT. It encodes CAISDRDRLAPSPGNTIYF.

The rearrangement uses TRBV7-3 and TRBJ2-1; unclear D gene. Trimming shortened V by 1 base and J by 6 bases, and 7 bases separated the two germline ends. The CDR3 consists of 13 residues. CDR1 and CDR2 from the germline V gene are SGHTA and FQGTGA. CDR3 DNA sequence: TGTGCCAGCAGCTTAAGTCAGATCAATGAGCAGTTCTTC. Translating it yields CASSLSQINEQFF.

V usage is TRBV5-1 and J usage is TRBJ2-1; D is perhaps TRBD1 or TRBD2 (5 bases each). Trimming removed 0 bases from V and 8 bases from J, with 27 bases in between. Germline CDR1 is SGHRS and CDR2 is YFSETQ. This CDR3 has 19 residues. The CDR3 DNA follows: TGCGCCAGCAGCTTGGGGGTTTCTCGGGGCGAGGCCCTCCCCGATGAGCAGTTCTTC. This codes for CASSLGVSRGEALPDEQFF.

The chain couples TRBV19 to TRBJ1-4; D possibly corresponds to TRBD1 (5 bases). V was trimmed by 5 bases and J by 0 bases, leaving 7 bases between them. This CDR3 comprises 14 residues. CDR1 is LNHDA, CDR2 SQIVND, per germline (reference sequence). The CDR3: CASSGTATNEKLFF. The DNA of the CDR3 is TGTGCCAGTAGTGGGACGGCAACTAATGAAAAACTGTTTTTT. The variable domain in full, completed from reference TRBV19 and TRBJ1-4, reads DGGITQSPKYLFRKEGQNVTLSCEQNLNHDAMYWYRQDPGQGLRLIYYSQIVNDFQKGDIAEGYSVSREKKESFPLTVTSAQKNPTAFYLCASSGTATNEKLFFGSGTQLSVL.

In this sample, this clone turned up a few times. The gene calls are TRBV7-2 and TRBJ1-1; 7 positions agree with TRBD1. V lost 4 bases, J lost 5 bases, and 7 bases stayed unmatched. This CDR3 comprises 14 residues. Germline V CDR1 and CDR2: SGHTA, FQGNSA. CDR3 in amino acids: CASSYRQGRTEAFF. The CDR3 nucleotides read TGTGCCAGCAGCTACCGACAGGGAAGAACTGAAGCTTTCTTT.

About this clone: Other nucleotide sequences in the sample specify the same CDR3. The J gene is TRBJ1-2, the V gene TRBV18; 9 bases are shared with TRBD1. In germline, CDR1 is KGHSH, CDR2 LQKENI. The CDR3 has 14 residues. V gave up 3 bases and J gave up 5 bases; unmatched junction bases: 4. The CDR3 sequence is CASSPGQGSYGYTF. CDR3 bases: TGTGCCAGCTCACCGGGACAGGGCTCGTATGGCTACACCTTC.

This rearrangement joins TRBV5-5 to TRBJ2-7; D ambiguous. CDR1 and CDR2 from the germline V gene are SGHKS and YYEKEE (reference sequence). This CDR3 contains 15 residues. V lost 4 bases to trimming and J lost 2 bases, with 16 bases between them. CDR3 protein: CASSTGPDLPYEQYF. The CDR3 bases are TGTGCCAGCAGCACCGGGCCGGATTTGCCCTACGAGCAGTACTTC.

This clone was detected only once. The rearrangement joins TRBV7-9 to TRBJ2-1, with 10 bases matching TRBD1. The CDR3 runs to 19 residues. The germline V gene encodes CDR1 SEHNR and CDR2 FQNEAQ (reference sequence). J lost 3 bases, V lost 5 bases, and 16 bases had no gene match. This CDR3 is CASSLPKTGGSGSYNEQFF. Here the CDR3 DNA reads TGTGCCAGCAGCCTCCCTAAGACAGGGGGCAGCGGGAGCTACAATGAGCAGTTCTTC.

J is TRBJ2-3 and V is TRBV5-6; TRBD1 might be the D (5 bases). Trimming took off 3 bases at V and 2 bases at J, with 13 bases between the two ends. Germline V CDR1 and CDR2: SGHDT, YYEEEE. The CDR3 contains 15 residues. CDR3: CASSWAGLVTDTQYF. In DNA form, the CDR3 reads TGTGCCAGCAGCTGGGCAGGGTTGGTCACAGATACGCAGTATTTT.

The chain has TRBV9 and TRBJ2-3; a weak D match, TRBD1 (5 bases). CDR3 length: 14 residues. Germline CDR1 SGDLS, CDR2 YYNGEE. V was cut by 0 bases and J by 4 bases, with 9 bases left in between. For the CDR3, the DNA is TGTGCCAGCAGCGTAGAGGGGTTTGCAGATACGCAGTATTTT. Its protein product is CASSVEGFADTQYF.

The gene calls are TRBV14 and TRBJ1-5; 9 bases are shared with TRBD1. The J segment lost 4 bases and the V segment lost 2 bases, leaving 12 bases of the junction unmatched. Germline assignment: CDR1 SGHDN and CDR2 FVKESK. The length of the CDR3 is 18 residues. In nucleotides, the CDR3 is TGTGCCAGCAGCCAAAGTTCGGACAGGGGACGATGGAATCAGCCCCAGCATTTT. Translation gives CASSQSSDRGRWNQPQHF.

About this clone itself: The DNA is left out, because the CDR3 cannot be placed on it with certainty; the CDR3 is given as TCRdb lists it. The chain combines TRBV28 with TRBJ1-5; the table's D call, TRBD1, was not checked against the DNA. Germline CDR1 MDHEN, CDR2 SYDVKM. The CDR3 numbers 17 amino acids, ends counted. CDR3: CCASSLRQGVSNQPQHF.

The chain has TRBV19 and TRBJ2-1, with TRBD2 as a possible D gene (5 bases). The CDR3 is made up of 13 amino acids. CDR1 and CDR2 from the germline V gene are LNHDA and SQIVND (reference sequence). Trimming cost V 7 bases and J 5 bases, with 12 bases left between them. CDR3 sequence: CASTPTGNNEQFF. The CDR3 coding sequence is TGTGCCAGTACTCCGACCGGGAACAATGAGCAGTTCTTC.

The V call is TRBV5-1, the J call TRBJ1-1; D not certain. The V and J ends lost 0 bases and 4 bases respectively, with 19 bases between them. CDR1 is SGHRS and CDR2 is YFSETQ in the germline V gene. This CDR3 is built from 17 residues. The DNA of the CDR3 is TGCGCCAGCAGCTTGGGTGGGTTAAGTGATGTTGGCACTGAAGCTTTCTTT. Its translation: CASSLGGLSDVGTEAFF.

This chain joins TRBV5-4 and TRBJ1-6; 8 bases match TRBD1. In germline, CDR1 is SGHNT, CDR2 YYREEE (reference sequence). This CDR3 is 19 amino acids long. J was trimmed by 0 bases and V by 3 bases; bases with no gene match: 11. The CDR3 region is CASSSDRGGRSSYNSPLHF. The DNA for the CDR3 is TGTGCCAGCAGCTCAGACAGGGGTGGAAGAAGCTCCTATAATTCACCCCTCCACTTT.

The V and J genes are TRBV25-1 and TRBJ1-3; the match to TRBD1 covers 7 bases. This CDR3 region has 15 residues. CDR1 is MGHDK, CDR2 SYGVNS, per germline. Trimming took 6 bases from V and 4 from J; bases not matched to a gene: 9. CDR3 residues: CASSAEGGPGNTIYF. The CDR3 coding sequence is TGTGCCAGCAGCGCTGAAGGGGGCCCAGGAAACACCATATATTTT.

As to this clone: Other nucleotide sequences from this sample produce the same CDR3. V and J are TRBV2 and TRBJ1-5, with D unresolved. The V end lost 4 bases, the J end lost 4 bases, and 8 bases lay between the germline ends. The germline V gene has CDR1 SNHLY and CDR2 FYNNEI. The CDR3 sequence is 13 residues long. The DNA for the CDR3 is TGTGCCAGCAGTGGGGAGGGAAATCAGCCCCAGCATTTT. It yields the protein CASSGEGNQPQHF.

The V call is TRBV6-5, the J call TRBJ1-5; perhaps TRBD1 as D (5 bases). V lost 5 bases and J lost 4, with 15 bases in between. Germline V lookup: CDR1 MNHEY, CDR2 SVGAGI. The CDR3 loop spans 15 amino acids. The CDR3 protein is CASSHTNGANQPQHF. The CDR3 coding sequence is TGTGCCAGCAGTCATACAAACGGGGCGAATCAGCCCCAGCATTTT.